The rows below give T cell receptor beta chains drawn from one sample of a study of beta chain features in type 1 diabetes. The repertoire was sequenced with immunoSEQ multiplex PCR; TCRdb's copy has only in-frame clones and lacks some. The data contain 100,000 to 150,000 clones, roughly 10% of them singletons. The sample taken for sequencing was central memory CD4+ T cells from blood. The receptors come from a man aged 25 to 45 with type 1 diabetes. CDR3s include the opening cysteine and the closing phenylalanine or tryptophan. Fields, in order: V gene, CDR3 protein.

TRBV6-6,CASSSQGSQHF
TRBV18,CASSLGSSAPWAF
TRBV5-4,CASSLKTSGGSTDTQYF
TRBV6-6,CASSPRSGGASDTQYF
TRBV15,CATSTPRGTSNTGELFF
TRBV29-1,CSVEVGAGTDTQYF
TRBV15,CATSRQGYNSPLHF
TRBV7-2,CASSFTGDYGYTF
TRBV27,CASSHLPGTEAFF
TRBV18,CASSPLAGLRTDTQYF
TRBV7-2,CASSLDRPSYEQYF
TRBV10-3,CAISADRTSLNTEAFF
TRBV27,CASSSFQGWNTEAFF
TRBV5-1,CASSRGGDTGELFF
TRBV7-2,CASSRGQGETQYF
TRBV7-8,CASSLRLLNSPLHF
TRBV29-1,CSVLRDREADTQYF
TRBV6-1,CASGQEGAFDQPQHF
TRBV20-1,CSARGTDEQYF
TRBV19,CASRTGSTGANVLTF
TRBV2,CASSEQAYGYTF
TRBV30,CAWTPRGSGHTDTQYF
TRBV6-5,CASRGQGRGIQYF
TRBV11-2,CASSLFQGGHEQFF
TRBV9,CASSVGTASNEKLFF
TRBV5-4,CASSPEKGDLGNSPLHF
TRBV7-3,CASSLTRSGHWVVCSNQPQHF
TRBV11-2,CASSLRQGSYEQYF
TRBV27,CASSPGLAGRTNEQFF
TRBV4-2,CASSQENSLVAQYF
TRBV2,CASSLDRVGNQPQHF
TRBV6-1,CASSRNSYGELFF
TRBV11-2,CASSLVSRGLPFF
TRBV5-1,CASSWGLAGAYNEQFF
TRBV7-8,CASSRGTITDTQYF
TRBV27,CASSFVGERGATDTQYF
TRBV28,CASSLLGPTAFF
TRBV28,CASSQDLSGGLREQYF
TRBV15,CATSGGVGTDTQYF
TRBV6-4,CASSIEEGSKTQYF
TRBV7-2,CASSFQGGGGQETQYF
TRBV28,CASRILSGTVSNQPQHF
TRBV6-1,CASSELPTGREYF